This note documents a single TCR beta chain sequence. Time point described: pretreatment peripheral blood. This sample stems from a study of PD-L1 blockade in urothelial cancer. For the study at large: Analyzed time points were 3 weeks (second dose) and 6 weeks after therapy began.

Here immunoSEQ multiplex PCR was the method, and the copy in TCRdb shows in-frame clones only, minus some. The sample has tens of thousands of clones; 65% to 85% are singletons. CDR3 size: 15 residues. The J segment lost 4 bases and the V segment lost 5 bases, leaving 7 bases of the junction unmatched. The germline V gene encodes CDR1 SGHAT and CDR2 FQNNGV. This TCR derives from a man between 60 and 70 years old with urothelial cancer. Sequences were derived from PBMCs, sampled around atezolizumab (anti-PD-L1) treatment. The rearrangement uses TRBV11-2 and TRBJ1-3; 8 positions match TRBD1. The CDR3 loop is CASSQRQGIGNTIYF. The CDR3 DNA sequence: TGTGCCAGCAGCCAACGACAGGGGATAGGAAACACCATATATTTT.